This T cell receptor beta chain was profiled in a study of T cells in Graves' hyperthyroidism and ophthalmopathy. Trimming took 5 bases from V and 0 from J, leaving 16 bases between them. From germline, CDR1 is LGHNA and CDR2 YNFKEQ. The CDR3 is 16 residues long. Ten or more counts support this clonotype. Hyperthyroidism patients were newly diagnosed, had disease duration under 2 months, and were aged 18 to 65 years. Amplification of TCR beta CDR3 regions was performed using RNA transcripts as template. HTBI primers were the set used in a first-round RT-PCR of the TCR CDR3. Via MiXCR, TCRdb re-called the multiplex PCR reads, giving one row per CDR3 protein. The repertoire holds around 720,000 distinct CDR3 sequences, with 30% to 40% as singletons.

This chain connects TRBV4-2 to TRBJ1-2; a weak D match, TRBD1 (6 bases). The TCR sequence derives from a woman in her forties with Graves' hyperthyroidism. Material for sequencing was blood. This chain's CDR3 is CASSARTANSNYGYTF. CDR3 DNA sequence: TGTGCCAGCAGCGCTAGGACAGCTAACTCTAACTATGGCTACACCTTC.